The present entry profiles one T cell receptor (beta chain) with its context. Assay: immunoSEQ multiplex PCR; the TCRdb copy retains only in-frame clones and omits some. This sample has fewer than 300,000 clones; 76% occur once, and the top ten carry roughly 5.7%. This record belongs to a study of cytotoxic CD8 clonotypes in ibrutinib-treated CLL. The length of the CDR3 is 11 residues. CDR1 and CDR2 (germline): SNHLY, FYNNEI. The V end was cut by 6 bases, the J end by 7 bases, with 6 bases between. This TCR was sampled from a human donor with chronic lymphocytic leukemia. This specimen consisted of PBMCs, obtained at disease progression, from a patient treated with ibrutinib. J is TRBJ2-2 and V is TRBV2; no clear D. The CDR3: CASRVSGELFF. The DNA for the CDR3 is TGTGCCAGCAGGGTTAGCGGGGAGCTGTTTTTT.